The rows below give T cell receptor beta chains drawn from one sample of a study of control samples from healthy donors and cancer patients. Produced via immunoSEQ multiplex PCR; TCRdb's table is partial and in-frame only. The table records 130,000 or so clones, 90% of them present only once. Sample: blood. The receptors stem from a man aged 40-55 years in good health. Each CDR3 is given with its conserved first and last residue. D genes are given only for firm matches. Rows give clone size only sometimes, using once, few, many, or a class for an expanded clone.

TRBJ1-2,.,TRBV20-1,.,TGCAGTGCTAGAGATCTGCGGGGCTACACCTTC,CSARDLRGYTF
TRBJ1-4,.,TRBV2,.,TGTGCCAGCAAGGGGGTGAGAACTAATGAAAAACTGTTTTTT,CASKGVRTNEKLFF
TRBJ1-2,few,TRBV7-9,.,TGTGCCAGCGGACGCGACAGGAACTATGGCTACACCTTC,CASGRDRNYGYTF
TRBJ1-2,once,TRBV20-1,.,TGCAGTGCTGGGTCCTATGGCTACACCTTC,CSAGSYGYTF
TRBJ2-7,.,TRBV27,.,TGTGCCAGCGGAGGCCGCTCCTCCTACGAGCAGTACTTC,CASGGRSSYEQYF
TRBJ1-6,.,TRBV2,.,TGTGCCAGCCGTACTGAGGGCTCCTATAATTCACCCCTCCACTTT,CASRTEGSYNSPLHF
TRBJ1-1,.,TRBV5-1,.,TGCGCCAGCAGCTTGAGAGGTCAGGGGAACACTGAAGCTTTCTTT,CASSLRGQGNTEAFF
TRBJ1-5,.,TRBV6-5,.,TGTGCCAGCAGTAACCAGGCAGGGAGCAATCAGCCCCAGCATTTT,CASSNQAGSNQPQHF
TRBJ2-7,.,TRBV20-1,.,TGCAGTGCTAGTAACACCGGGACGGGAGCCTACGAGCAGTACTTC,CSASNTGTGAYEQYF
TRBJ2-3,.,TRBV19,TRBD2,TGTGCCAGTAGTACGCGACTAGCGGGGGGGTTTATCACAGATACGCAGTATTTT,CASSTRLAGGFITDTQYF
TRBJ2-1,once,TRBV2,.,TGTGCCAGCATGATACGCCATAGCTCTGAGCAGTTCTTC,CASMIRHSSEQFF
TRBJ1-4,.,TRBV6-6,.,TGTGCCAGCAGTCCCATCATTCGGGAAAAACTGTTTTTT,CASSPIIREKLFF
TRBJ2-1,.,TRBV3-1/TRBV3-2,TRBD1,TGTGCCAGCAGCCAAGAAGCAGGGGGCTACAATGAGCAGTTCTTC,CASSQEAGGYNEQFF
TRBJ2-5,.,TRBV6-1,TRBD1,TGTGCCAGCAGTGAAAAACGGTCAGGGGGTCAGGAGACCCAGTACTTC,CASSEKRSGGQETQYF
TRBJ1-2,.,TRBV6-5,.,TGTGCCAGCAGTTTGGGGGTAGAAGTGTTCTATGGCTACACCTTC,CASSLGVEVFYGYTF
TRBJ1-2,once,TRBV9,.,TGTGCCAGCAGCGTAGATACCCGGCCTAACTATGGCTACACCTTC,CASSVDTRPNYGYTF
TRBJ1-5,.,TRBV10-3,.,TGTGCCATCAGTGTGGGGGGGCGTAGCAATCAGCCCCAGCATTTT,CAISVGGRSNQPQHF
TRBJ2-3,.,TRBV7-3,.,TGTGCCAGCAGCTTAACCCCGGCCGGGGGAAGCACAGATACGCAGTATTTT,CASSLTPAGGSTDTQYF
TRBJ2-7,.,TRBV7-3,.,TGTGCCAGCAGCCCTCAGAGCATTTACGAGCAGTACTTC,CASSPQSIYEQYF
TRBJ1-2,.,TRBV5-1,.,TGCGCCAGCAGCTTGGCCTCAGGGGATGGCTACACCTTC,CASSLASGDGYTF
TRBJ2-5,.,TRBV3-1/TRBV3-2,TRBD2,TGTGCCAGCAGCCAAGTGGCTAGCGGGGGGCAAGAGACCCAGTACTTC,CASSQVASGGQETQYF
TRBJ2-7,.,TRBV3-1/TRBV3-2,.,TGTGCCAGCAGCCAACGAGGGTCCTCCTCCGAGCAGTACTTC,CASSQRGSSSEQYF
TRBJ1-3,once,TRBV29-1,.,TGCAGCGCGTCCAGGGCCTTGGGGCCTGGAAACACCATATATTTT,CSASRALGPGNTIYF
TRBJ1-4,.,TRBV11-2,.,TGTGCCAGCAGCTCCCAGCTTTGGCAGGGTCCAGTTGAAAAACTGTTTTTT,CASSSQLWQGPVEKLFF
TRBJ2-7,.,TRBV2,.,TGCGCCAGCAGTCTAGACAGTCACTCCTACGAGCAGTACTTC,CASSLDSHSYEQYF
TRBJ1-5,few,TRBV2,TRBD1,TGTGCCAGCAGTGAGACAGGGAGTCATCAGCCCCAGCATTTT,CASSETGSHQPQHF
TRBJ1-1,once,TRBV7-3,.,TGTGCCAGCCGGGCTTCGGGGAACACTGAAGCTTTCTTT,CASRASGNTEAFF
TRBJ1-1,.,TRBV13,.,TGTGCCAGCTCGAGGGGGATGAACACTGAAGCTTTCTTT,CASSRGMNTEAFF
TRBJ2-3,.,TRBV6-1,TRBD1,TGTGCCAGCAGTGAAAGGGACAGGGCAGATACGCAGTATTTT,CASSERDRADTQYF
TRBJ1-3,few,TRBV3-1/TRBV3-2,TRBD1,TGTGCCAGCAGCCTCGGGACAGGGGGAAACACCATATATTTT,CASSLGTGGNTIYF
TRBJ2-4,.,TRBV30,.,TGTGCCTGGAGTATTGGGACACAACCCCTAGCCAAAAACATTCAGTACTTC,CAWSIGTQPLAKNIQYF
TRBJ2-2,once,TRBV12-3/TRBV12-4,.,TGTGCCAGCAGTTTGGGGCTCACCGGGGAGCTGTTTTTT,CASSLGLTGELFF
TRBJ1-1,few,TRBV5-6,.,TGTGCCAGCAGCTTGTACGTACAGGGAAATGAAGCTTTCTTT,CASSLYVQGNEAFF
TRBJ1-3,.,TRBV10-1,.,TGCGCCAGCAGTGAAATAGTCGGAAACACCATATATTTT,CASSEIVGNTIYF
TRBJ2-5,.,TRBV5-1,.,TGCGCCAGCAGCTTGGACTATAAAGAGACCCAGTACTTC,CASSLDYKETQYF
TRBJ1-6,.,TRBV9,.,TGTGCCAGCAGCGTAGATGGGCGCGGTTCACCCCTCCACTTT,CASSVDGRGSPLHF
TRBJ2-1,.,TRBV21-1,.,TGTGCCAGCAGCCCGGGACAGGAAAATCGCTCCTACAATGAGCAGTTCTTC,CASSPGQENRSYNEQFF
TRBJ1-6,.,TRBV28,TRBD1,TGTGCCAGCACCTCGGGACAGGCGTATTCACCCCTCCACTTT,CASTSGQAYSPLHF
TRBJ2-7,.,TRBV5-1,.,TGCGCCAGCAGCTTGGGACGTCCCTACGAGCAGTACTTC,CASSLGRPYEQYF
TRBJ1-2,.,TRBV6-5,.,TGTGCCAGCACTAACAGGGACTATGGCTACACCTTC,CASTNRDYGYTF
TRBJ1-5,.,TRBV2,.,TGTGCCAGCACCCGACAGTCTCAAAATCAGCCCCAGCATTTT,CASTRQSQNQPQHF
TRBJ1-2,.,TRBV18,TRBD1,TGTGCCAGCTCACCCCGGACAGGCCCTAACTATGGCTACACCTTC,CASSPRTGPNYGYTF
TRBJ1-6,few,TRBV6-1,.,TGTGCCAGCAGTGAACCCGTTAATTCACCCCTCCACTTT,CASSEPVNSPLHF
TRBJ2-7,once,TRBV6-5,.,TGTGCCAGCAGTTACTCGACCCCGGGGTACGAGCAGTACTTC,CASSYSTPGYEQYF
TRBJ1-6,.,TRBV18,.,TGTGCCAGCTCAACGGGACCTCCGTCACCCCTCCACTTT,CASSTGPPSPLHF
TRBJ2-1,.,TRBV9,TRBD2,TGTGCCAGCAGCCCCCGGGGGGGTCTTTACAATGAGCAGTTCTTC,CASSPRGGLYNEQFF
TRBJ2-7,.,TRBV7-2,TRBD1,TGTGCCAGCAGCTCAAGGACAGGGGGCTACGAGCAGTACTTC,CASSSRTGGYEQYF
TRBJ2-5,.,TRBV18,.,TGTGCCAGCTCACCGTCGTGGGGGCCCCAAGAGACCCAGTACTTC,CASSPSWGPQETQYF
TRBJ2-1,.,TRBV12-3/TRBV12-4,.,TGTGCCAGCAGTCGTAGAGGTGAGCAGTTCTTC,CASSRRGEQFF